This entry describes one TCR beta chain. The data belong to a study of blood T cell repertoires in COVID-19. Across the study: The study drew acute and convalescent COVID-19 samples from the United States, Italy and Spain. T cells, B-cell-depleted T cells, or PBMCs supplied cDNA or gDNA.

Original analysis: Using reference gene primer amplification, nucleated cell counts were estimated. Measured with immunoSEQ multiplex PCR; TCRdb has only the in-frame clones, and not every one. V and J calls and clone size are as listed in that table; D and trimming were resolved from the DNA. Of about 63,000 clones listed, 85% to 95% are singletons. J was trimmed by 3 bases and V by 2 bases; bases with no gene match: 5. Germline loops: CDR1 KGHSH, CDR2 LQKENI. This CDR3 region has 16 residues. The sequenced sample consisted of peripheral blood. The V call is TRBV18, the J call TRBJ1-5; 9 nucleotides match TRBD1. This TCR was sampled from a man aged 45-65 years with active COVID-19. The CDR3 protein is CASSPGQGNSNQPQHF. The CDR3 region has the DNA TGTGCCAGCTCACCAGGACAGGGGAATTCCAATCAGCCCCAGCATTTT.